Following are 6 T cell receptor beta chains from one sample sequenced in a study of post-analysis software for immune sequencing data. Study-wide findings and caveats: In patients, roughly 5 TRBV segments were more frequent than in controls, with TRBV5-6, TRBV5-1 and TRBV20-1 among them.

Included in the TCR beta cDNA libraries were unique molecular identifiers. MiXCR, run by TCRdb on the PCR reads, gives a single entry per CDR3 protein. The table shows more than 450,000 distinct CDR3 sequences, with roughly 46% occurring only once. These TCRs' antigens remain unknown. Material for sequencing was blood. The receptors come from a girl between 5 and 17 years old with multiple sclerosis.

V usage is TRBV12-3 or TRBV12-4 and J usage is TRBJ2-7; 7 bases match TRBD2. The J call may be wrong; the DNA end is better matched by TRBJ2-5. The CDR3 has 14 residues. The CDR3 region is CASSPSGRKETQYF. DNA for the CDR3: TGTGCCAGCAGTCCATCCGGGAGGAAAGAGACCCAGTACTTC.

The chain uses TRBV5-1 and TRBJ2-5, with 9 bases identical to TRBD2. The CDR3 has 18 amino acids. V shed 4 bases and J 4 bases; nucleotides not matched to a gene: 17. Germline loops: CDR1 SGHRS, CDR2 YFSETQ. CDR3 sequence reads: CASSTKLVAGDDGETQYF. In nucleotides, the CDR3 is TGCGCCAGCAGCACCAAACTTGTAGCGGGAGACGACGGAGAGACCCAGTACTTC.

Here the CDR3 DNA reads TGTGCCAGCAGCCAAGCTCGGGCGGGGGTAGTGTATGAGCAGTTCTTC. Its translation is CASSQARAGVVYEQFF. The chain recombines TRBV3-1 with TRBJ2-1, with 7 bases that match TRBD2. This CDR3 has 16 amino acids. CDR1 is LGHDT, CDR2 YNNKEL, per germline (reference sequence). Trimming removed 1 base from V and 8 bases from J; junction bases left unmatched: 11.

The genes are TRBV5-6 and TRBJ1-6, with TRBD1 matching 10 bases. Germline loops: CDR1 SGHDT, CDR2 YYEEEE. This CDR3 is built from 17 residues. The V segment lost 3 bases and the J segment 9 bases; nucleotides outside the gene matches: 12. In DNA, the CDR3 is TGTGCCAGCAGCTCGGACAGGGGGTTTACGCGGGGTTCACCCCTCCACTTT. Protein sequence: CASSSDRGFTRGSPLHF. Using reference TRBV5-6 and TRBJ1-6 for the parts outside the CDR3, the full variable domain is DAGVTQSPTHLIKTRGQQVTLRCSPKSGHDTVSWYQQALGQGPQFIFQYYEEEERQRGNFPDRFSGHQFPNYSSELNVNALLLGDSALYLCASSSDRGFTRGSPLHFGNGTRLTVT.

The rearrangement uses TRBV18 and TRBJ2-7; 8 bases map to TRBD1. Germline assignment: CDR1 KGHSH and CDR2 LQKENI. CDR3 length: 14 amino acids. The V and J ends lost 5 bases and 5 bases, in that order; junction bases with no gene match: 8. The CDR3 protein is CASSTRDRLHEQYF. For the CDR3, the DNA is TGTGCCAGCTCAACCCGGGACAGGCTCCACGAGCAGTACTTC.

This clonotype has a handful of counts. V is TRBV7-3 and J is TRBJ2-7; D may be TRBD1 (5 bases). The CDR3 has 12 amino acids. The germline gives CDR1 SGHTA, CDR2 FQGTGA. V gave up 6 bases and J gave up 3 bases, with 9 bases separating them. The CDR3 DNA sequence: TGTGCCAGCAGGCGACAGTTCTACGAGCAGTACTTC. It is translated as CASRRQFYEQYF. Supplemented by reference TRBV7-3 and TRBJ2-7, the full variable domain reads GAGVSQTPSNKVTEKGKYVELRCDPISGHTALYWYRQSLGQGPEFLIYFQGTGAADDSGLPNDRFFAVRPEGSVSTLKIQRTERGDSAVYLCASRRQFYEQYFGPGTRLTVT.